Below, 20 T cell receptor beta chains from the same sample are listed, as sequenced in a study of blood T cell repertoires in COVID-19. Profiling relied on immunoSEQ multiplex PCR, and the TCRdb table lists in-frame clones only, not all of them. Here the sample spans about 87,000 clones, 90% being singletons. Material for sequencing was peripheral blood. All receptors derive from a man aged 18 to 35 with COVID-19, enrolled during active disease.

This clone has a single count. The chain joins TRBV15 to TRBJ1-1; 7 positions match TRBD1. The V segment lost 2 bases and the J segment 3 bases; nucleotides outside the gene matches: 6. This CDR3 region has 15 residues. Germline CDR1 LNHNV, CDR2 YYDKDF (reference sequence). This CDR3 reads CATSRTTGEDTEAFF. The CDR3 coding sequence is TGTGCCACCAGCAGAACCACAGGGGAGGACACTGAAGCTTTCTTT.

This chain uses TRBV7-9 with TRBJ2-7; 9 positions match TRBD2. Germline CDR1 and CDR2: SEHNR and FQNEAQ (reference sequence). This CDR3 region has 15 residues. The trim removed 1 base at V and 6 bases at J, leaving 7 bases unmatched. CDR3 in DNA: TGTGCCAGCAGCTTAGGCAGCGGGGGGCCCATCGAGCAGTACTTC. Its translation is CASSLGSGGPIEQYF.

The chain employs TRBV20-1 and TRBJ1-2; no firm D call. The V end was cut by 2 bases, the J end by 8 bases, with 9 bases between. CDR1 is DFQATT, CDR2 SNEGSKA, per germline (reference sequence). This CDR3 has 11 residues. The CDR3 region has the DNA TGCAGTGCTAGATCCCATCAAGGCTACACCTTC. It codes for CSARSHQGYTF.

The J gene is TRBJ2-4, the V gene TRBV3-1 (or the pseudogene TRBV3-2); TRBD2 agrees at 9 bases. CDR1 is LGHDT and CDR2 is YNNKEL in the germline V gene (reference sequence). Trimming cost V 0 bases and J 6 bases; bases outside gene matches: 6. The CDR3 runs 16 residues. The CDR3 loop reads CASSQDQREAGNIQYF. The CDR3 nucleotides are TGTGCCAGCAGCCAAGATCAGCGGGAGGCTGGAAACATTCAGTACTTC.

V gene TRBV5-6 combines with J gene TRBJ2-5; D is ambiguous. CDR1 is SGHDT, CDR2 YYEEEE, per germline. The V end lost 1 base, the J end lost 7 bases, and 14 bases lay between the germline ends. This CDR3 region has 14 residues. CDR3 nucleotides: TGTGCCAGCAGCTTGTTGGCAGTTCGTGGGACCCAGTACTTC. It yields the protein CASSLLAVRGTQYF.

This rearrangement joins TRBV12-3 or TRBV12-4 to TRBJ2-7; no firm D call. The V gene lost 6 bases and the J gene lost 3 bases, with 6 bases spanning the gap. This CDR3 has 11 amino acids. CDR3 coding DNA: TGTGCCAGCAGGATCGGCTACGAGCAGTACTTC. It is translated as CASRIGYEQYF.

This rearrangement joins TRBV19 to TRBJ2-4, with TRBD2 matching 10 bases. Germline V CDR1 and CDR2: LNHDA, SQIVND (reference sequence). This CDR3 region has 22 residues. Losses at the gene ends were 9 bases for V and 5 bases for J; bases not matched to a gene: 31. CDR3 residues: CASQGRLAGVGSGGLGQNIQYF. The CDR3 bases are TGTGCCAGCCAGGGCCGTCTAGCGGGAGTCGGGTCGGGGGGTCTCGGCCAAAACATTCAGTACTTC. The full variable domain, rest sourced from reference TRBV19 and TRBJ2-4, is DGGITQSPKYLFRKEGQNVTLSCEQNLNHDAMYWYRQDPGQGLRLIYYSQIVNDFQKGDIAEGYSVSREKKESFPLTVTSAQKNPTAFYLCASQGRLAGVGSGGLGQNIQYFGAGTRLSVL.

The genes are TRBV7-7 and TRBJ2-3; 7 bases match TRBD2. CDR3 size: 15 residues. CDR1 and CDR2 (germline): SSHAT, FNYEAQ (reference sequence). The ends lost 8 bases at V and 0 bases at J; junction bases unmatched: 8. Here the CDR3 reads CASSVGGTSTDTQYF. CDR3 sequence (DNA): TGTGCCAGCTCCGTGGGGGGGACTAGCACAGATACGCAGTATTTT. The full variable domain, with the rest looked up from reference TRBV7-7 and TRBJ2-3, is GAGVSQSPRYKVTKRGQDVTLRCDPISSHATLYWYQQALGQGPEFLTYFNYEAQPDKSGLPSDRFSAERPEGSISTLTIQRTEQRDSAMYRCASSVGGTSTDTQYFGPGTRLTVL.

V and J are TRBV28 and TRBJ2-7, with 10 bases matching TRBD2. J gave up 4 bases and V 2 bases, and 5 bases lay outside the gene matches. The CDR3 has 15 residues. The germline V gene has CDR1 MDHEN and CDR2 SYDVKM. The CDR3 is CASSLPQLAGYEQYF. CDR3 nucleotide sequence: TGTGCCAGCAGTTTACCCCAACTAGCGGGGTACGAGCAGTACTTC.

The J gene is TRBJ2-1, the V gene TRBV9, with unresolved D. Trimming took off 2 bases at V and 2 bases at J, with 5 bases between the two ends. This CDR3 contains 13 residues. Germline V gene data show CDR1 as SGDLS and CDR2 as YYNGEE. The CDR3 loop reads CASSVGPYNEQFF. The CDR3 bases are TGTGCCAGCAGCGTTGGGCCCTACAATGAGCAGTTCTTC.

This chain's CDR3 is CASSPDRVAGVLNEQFF. DNA for the CDR3: TGTGCCAGCAGCCCTGACCGGGTAGCGGGAGTGCTAAATGAGCAGTTCTTC. The gene calls are TRBV28 and TRBJ2-1; 9 bases line up with TRBD2. CDR3 length equals 17 residues. The germline V gene encodes CDR1 MDHEN and CDR2 SYDVKM. The junction had 16 bases not matched to a gene; V was cut back by 6 bases and J by 7 bases. Drawing the rest from reference TRBV28 and TRBJ2-1, the complete variable domain is DVKVTQSSRYLVKRTGEKVFLECVQDMDHENMFWYRQDPGLGLRLIYFSYDVKMKEKGDIPEGYSVSREKKERFSLILESASTNQTSMYLCASSPDRVAGVLNEQFFGPGTRLTVL.

The rearrangement uses TRBV30 and TRBJ2-1; 8 bases match TRBD1. Germline assignment: CDR1 GTSNPN and CDR2 SVGIG (reference sequence). The junction had 7 bases not matched to a gene; V was cut back by 1 base and J by 2 bases. The CDR3 runs to 16 residues. The CDR3 reads CAWSGLTGATYNEQFF. DNA of the CDR3: TGTGCCTGGAGTGGCCTGACAGGGGCAACCTACAATGAGCAGTTCTTC. The whole variable domain, filled in from reference TRBV30 and TRBJ2-1, reads SQTIHQWPATLVQPVGSPLSLECTVEGTSNPNLYWYRQAAGRGLQLLFYSVGIGQISSEVPQNLSASRPQDRQFILSSKKLLLSDSGFYLCAWSGLTGATYNEQFFGPGTRLTVL.

This chain links TRBV15 with TRBJ2-3, with a weak D call TRBD2 (6 bases). Looked up from germline, CDR1 is LNHNV and CDR2 is YYDKDF (reference sequence). This CDR3 contains 16 residues. V dropped 0 bases and J dropped 1 base, with 11 bases sitting between them. As DNA, the CDR3 is TGTGCCACCAGCAGAGATGGGAGGTGGGGCACAGATACGCAGTATTTT. As protein: CATSRDGRWGTDTQYF.

The chain has TRBV19 and TRBJ2-2, with D tentatively TRBD1 (7 bases). The germline CDR1 and CDR2 sequences are LNHDA and SQIVND (reference sequence). The CDR3 totals 15 residues. The ends were cut back, 5 bases at V and 4 bases at J, with 14 bases in the middle. CDR3 protein: CASSSQGRGTGELFF. In nucleotides, the CDR3 is TGTGCCAGTAGTTCACAGGGGCGGGGCACCGGGGAGCTGTTTTTT.

CDR3 coding DNA: TGTGCCAGACCACAGTTAGTCCCTCATGTAGCTTTCTTT. This codes for CARPQLVPHVAFF. This chain links TRBV21-1 with TRBJ1-1; the D call TRBD1 from the table was never checked on the DNA. TRBV21-1 is labeled a pseudogene. CDR3 size: 13 residues.

The J gene is TRBJ2-3, the V gene TRBV29-1, with D uncertain. V was pared by 0 bases and J by 0 bases, with 10 bases between. Germline lookup yields CDR1 SQVTM and CDR2 ANQGSEA. CDR3 length: 15 amino acids. CDR3 residues: CSVEEGALSTDTQYF. In DNA, the CDR3 is TGCAGCGTTGAAGAAGGAGCGCTCAGCACAGATACGCAGTATTTT.

Within the sample, this clone is medium-sized. The chain links TRBV7-9 to TRBJ1-6, with D unclear. The CDR3 runs 15 residues. V lost 1 base and J lost 3, with 7 bases in between. Per the germline V gene, CDR1 is SEHNR and CDR2 is FQNEAQ (reference sequence). CDR3 sequence reads: CASSLGEDYNSPLHF. For the CDR3, the DNA is TGTGCCAGCAGCTTAGGCGAGGACTATAATTCACCCCTCCACTTT.

In this sample, this clone turned up a few times. This chain connects TRBV7-6 to TRBJ2-7; 7 bases line up with TRBD2. Trimming removed 1 base from V and 2 bases from J; junction bases left unmatched: 2. Germline V gives CDR1 SGHVS, CDR2 FNYEAQ. CDR3 length: 14 amino acids. The CDR3 nucleotides read TGTGCCAGCAGCTTAGGGGCGGGAGCCTACGAGCAGTACTTC. Encoded protein: CASSLGAGAYEQYF.

The V call is TRBV11-2, the J call TRBJ2-7; 8 bases map to TRBD1. Trimming cost V 1 base and J 3 bases; bases outside gene matches: 8. The germline V gene encodes CDR1 SGHAT and CDR2 FQNNGV. This CDR3 spans 16 amino acids. Written as DNA, the CDR3 is TGTGCCAGCAGCTTAGTTCAGCACAGGGGGGTCTACGAGCAGTACTTC. Protein sequence: CASSLVQHRGVYEQYF.

V usage is TRBV24-1 and J usage is TRBJ2-2; D is possibly TRBD1 (8 bases). V lost 0 bases and J lost 4, with 11 bases in between. CDR1 KGHDR and CDR2 SFDVKD come from the germline V gene. The CDR3 length is 16 residues. The CDR3 reads CATSDLNRGGTGELFF. CDR3 in DNA: TGTGCCACCAGTGATTTGAACAGGGGGGGCACCGGGGAGCTGTTTTTT.